Here is one T cell receptor (beta chain) with its context. The data derive from a study of blood T cell repertoires in COVID-19. V lost 6 bases to trimming and J lost 9 bases; unmatched junction nucleotides: 12. The length of the CDR3 is 14 residues. Germline CDR1 is SNHLY and CDR2 is FYNNEI. Generated by immunoSEQ multiplex PCR, the TCRdb table keeps only in-frame clones and is missing some. The sample has 350,000 to 500,000 clones; roughly 89% are singletons. The rearrangement joins TRBV2 to TRBJ2-7, with TRBD1 matching over 9 bases. The receptor was isolated from a man between 18 and 35 years old with COVID-19, enrolled during active disease. The material sequenced was peripheral blood. CDR3 in amino acids: CASRFPGQGLAQYF. The CDR3 DNA sequence: TGTGCCAGCAGATTTCCGGGACAGGGACTTGCGCAGTACTTC.